The rows below give T cell receptor beta chains drawn from one sample of a study of cytomegalovirus exposure and HLA in healthy donors. Data came from immunoSEQ multiplex PCR; TCRdb stores just in-frame clones and leaves some out. The sample totals about 33,000 clones. Sequenced sample: PBMCs. All receptors derive from a man aged 35 to 55 in good health and CMV-seronegative. The CDR3 runs from the conserved cysteine through the conserved F or W. A D gene is named only where the DNA matches it firmly. Only part of the rows carry a size: once, few, many, or a class if the clone is expanded.

v_gene	d_gene	len	abundance	j_gene	CDR3aa	CDR3nt
TRBV15	.	13	.	TRBJ2-7	CATSRDQNDEQYF	TGTGCCACCAGCAGAGACCAGAACGACGAGCAGTACTTC
TRBV12-5	.	9	.	TRBJ1-5	CAYVRPQHF	TGTGCTTATGTGAGGCCCCAGCATTTT
TRBV11-2	TRBD1	15	.	TRBJ2-1	CASSLDLDRAGEQFF	TGTGCCAGCAGCTTAGATCTGGACAGGGCGGGTGAGCAGTTCTTC
TRBV30	.	15	.	TRBJ1-2	CAGTYRERANYGYTF	TGTGCCGGGACCTACAGGGAAAGGGCTAACTATGGCTACACCTTC
TRBV18	.	15	.	TRBJ2-1	CASSPEGLSRGEQFF	TGTGCCAGCTCACCTGAGGGACTGTCGAGGGGTGAGCAGTTCTTC
TRBV4-3	TRBD1	14	.	TRBJ1-2	CASSPYRGNYGYTF	TGCGCCAGCAGCCCGTACAGGGGGAACTATGGCTACACCTTC
TRBV5-4	TRBD2	16	.	TRBJ2-7	CASSLWASGSSYEQYF	TGTGCCAGCAGCTTGTGGGCTAGCGGGAGCTCCTACGAGCAGTACTTC
TRBV19	TRBD2	15	.	TRBJ2-4	CASSFLAGVKNIQYF	TGTGCCAGTAGTTTTCTAGCGGGAGTCAAAAACATTCAGTACTTC
TRBV5-6	.	16	.	TRBJ2-1	CASSLVPASSYNEQFF	TGTGCCAGCAGCTTGGTCCCAGCGAGCTCCTACAATGAGCAGTTCTTC
TRBV25-1	.	14	.	TRBJ1-1	CASSPRERGTEAFF	TGTGCCAGCAGTCCCCGGGAGAGGGGCACTGAAGCTTTCTTT
TRBV9	TRBD2	15	.	TRBJ2-7	CASSVTPTSGNEQYF	TGTGCCAGCAGCGTAACCCCGACTAGCGGGAACGAGCAGTACTTC
TRBV6-4	TRBD2	15	.	TRBJ2-7	CASSAPGTSDDEQYF	TGTGCCAGCAGTGCCCCAGGGACTAGCGACGACGAGCAGTACTTC
TRBV7-9	TRBD1	14	.	TRBJ1-1	CASSQGQGATEAFF	TGTGCCAGCAGCCAGGGACAGGGGGCAACTGAAGCTTTCTTT
TRBV7-9	TRBD1	13	.	TRBJ2-7	CAGGQVYSYEQYF	TGTGCCGGAGGACAGGTCTACTCCTACGAGCAGTACTTC
TRBV5-6	.	15	.	TRBJ1-2	CASSLMQGSLYGYTF	TGTGCCAGCAGCTTGATGCAGGGTAGTCTCTATGGCTACACCTTC
TRBV7-3	.	17	.	TRBJ2-3	CASSSKLSAGGTDTQYF	TGTGCCAGCAGCTCCAAGCTTTCCGCCGGAGGCACAGATACGCAGTATTTT
TRBV19	.	14	.	TRBJ2-3	CASSPRGSADTQYF	TGTGCCAGTAGTCCCCGGGGATCCGCAGATACGCAGTATTTT
TRBV19	TRBD2	15	.	TRBJ2-2	CASSKGGSASGELFF	TGTGCCAGTAGTAAAGGCGGGAGCGCAAGCGGGGAGCTGTTTTTT
TRBV5-1	TRBD2	17	.	TRBJ2-3	CASSLAFTSGRADTQYF	TGCGCCAGCAGCTTGGCGTTCACTAGCGGGAGAGCAGATACGCAGTATTTT
TRBV18	.	13	.	TRBJ2-5	CASSPSSPETQYF	TGTGCCAGCTCACCTTCCAGTCCAGAGACCCAGTACTTC
TRBV19	.	15	.	TRBJ1-5	CASSTPGKGDQPQHF	TGTGCCAGTAGTACTCCTGGAAAGGGAGATCAGCCCCAGCATTTT
TRBV6-1	TRBD1	14	.	TRBJ1-2	CASSVGQGAGGYTF	TGTGCCAGCAGTGTGGGACAGGGGGCTGGAGGCTACACCTTC
TRBV2	.	13	.	TRBJ2-1	CASSEIGVGEQFF	TGTGCCAGCAGTGAAATCGGGGTAGGTGAGCAGTTCTTC
TRBV6-5	.	13	.	TRBJ2-7	CASSYGHNYEQYF	TGTGCCAGCAGTTATGGACACAACTACGAGCAGTACTTC
TRBV6-5	.	14	.	TRBJ1-1	CASSYSRKNTEAFF	TGTGCCAGCAGTTACTCGAGAAAGAACACTGAAGCTTTCTTT
TRBV7-8	.	15	.	TRBJ2-7	CASSVLGALTYEQYF	TGTGCCAGCAGCGTCCTGGGGGCGCTAACCTACGAGCAGTACTTC
TRBV4-2	TRBD2	18	.	TRBJ2-2	CASSQENLAGTITGELFF	TGTGCCAGCAGCCAAGAAAACCTAGCGGGGACGATAACCGGGGAGCTGTTTTTT
TRBV5-1	TRBD1	15	.	TRBJ2-7	CASSLGGQGGSEQYF	TGCGCCAGCAGCTTGGGGGGACAGGGCGGAAGCGAGCAGTACTTC
TRBV25-1	.	14	.	TRBJ2-7	CASSVNSGTYEQYF	TGTGCCAGCAGTGTAAATAGCGGAACCTACGAGCAGTACTTC
TRBV10-3	TRBD1	15	.	TRBJ1-1	CAISGTSRGDTEAFF	TGTGCCATCAGCGGAACAAGCAGGGGGGACACTGAAGCTTTCTTT
TRBV15	.	15	.	TRBJ1-3	CATSRDGASGNTIYF	TGTGCCACCAGCAGAGATGGAGCGTCTGGAAACACCATATATTTT
TRBV6-5	TRBD1	15	.	TRBJ1-1	CASSYSRQGDTEAFF	TGTGCCAGCAGTTACTCAAGACAGGGGGATACTGAAGCTTTCTTT
TRBV5-4	TRBD2	14	.	TRBJ2-3	CASSTTSGTDTQYF	TGTGCCAGCAGCACGACTAGCGGCACAGATACGCAGTATTTT
TRBV5-1	TRBD1	13	.	TRBJ2-5	CASSGTVQETQYF	TGCGCCAGCAGCGGGACAGTCCAAGAGACCCAGTACTTC
TRBV20-1	.	11	.	TRBJ1-2	CSGKTDYGYTF	TGCAGTGGAAAGACAGACTATGGCTACACCTTC
TRBV7-8	TRBD1	15	.	TRBJ1-2	CASSQRTGFSYGYTF	TGTGCCAGCAGCCAGAGGACAGGGTTTAGCTATGGCTACACCTTC
TRBV5-1	.	12	.	TRBJ2-7	CASSPGSYEQYF	TGCGCCAGCAGCCCCGGGTCCTACGAGCAGTACTTC
TRBV4-3	.	16	.	TRBJ1-5	CASSRSTQGRDQPQHF	TGCGCCAGCAGCCGTAGTACACAGGGAAGGGATCAGCCCCAGCATTTT
TRBV19	TRBD1	15	.	TRBJ2-7	CASSRGTGGPHEQYF	TGTGCCAGTAGTAGAGGGACAGGGGGCCCCCACGAGCAGTACTTC
TRBV30	.	14	.	TRBJ1-5	CAWSRERVGQPQHF	TGTGCCTGGAGCCGGGAAAGGGTCGGGCAGCCCCAGCATTTT
TRBV30	TRBD2	15	.	TRBJ2-3	CAWSLWGGRTDTQYF	TGTGCCTGGAGTCTGTGGGGGGGACGCACAGATACGCAGTATTTT
TRBV7-2	.	12	.	TRBJ1-4	CASSLQGEKLFF	TGTGCCAGCAGCTTACAGGGGGAAAAACTGTTTTTT
TRBV7-2	.	14	.	TRBJ2-4	CASSPLSAKNIQYF	TGTGCCAGCAGCCCCCTATCGGCCAAAAACATTCAGTACTTC
TRBV29-1	TRBD1	15	.	TRBJ2-7	CSVPAKGAASYEQYF	TGCAGCGTCCCCGCAAAGGGGGCTGCCTCCTACGAGCAGTACTTC
TRBV19	.	16	.	TRBJ1-5	CASSAGAGRGNQPQHF	TGTGCCAGTAGTGCAGGGGCAGGGAGAGGGAATCAGCCCCAGCATTTT
TRBV6-5	TRBD2	15	.	TRBJ2-5	CASSQLAGSGETQYF	TGTGCCAGCAGTCAACTAGCGGGAAGCGGTGAGACCCAGTACTTC
TRBV28	.	13	.	TRBJ2-2	CASIGSNTGELFF	TGTGCCAGTATCGGGAGCAACACCGGGGAGCTGTTTTTT
TRBV4-1	.	15	.	TRBJ2-1	CASSQVGLANNEQFF	TGCGCCAGCAGCCAAGTTGGGCTAGCAAACAATGAGCAGTTCTTC
TRBV15	TRBD2	17	.	TRBJ2-1	CATSGSDSGGTHNEQFF	TGTGCCACCAGCGGTTCCGATAGCGGGGGAACCCACAATGAGCAGTTCTTC
TRBV18	TRBD2	14	.	TRBJ2-7	CASSPSGSTYEQYF	TGTGCCAGCTCGCCAAGCGGGAGCACCTACGAGCAGTACTTC
TRBV5-4	.	14	.	TRBJ1-5	CASSSDRTNQPQHF	TGTGCCAGCAGCTCTGACAGGACCAATCAGCCCCAGCATTTT
TRBV6-4	TRBD1	17	medium-sized	TRBJ2-2	CASSDSPGTGTTGELFF	TGTGCCAGCAGTGACTCCCCCGGGACAGGGACGACCGGGGAGCTGTTTTTT
TRBV5-1	.	12	.	TRBJ2-7	CASSLTAYEQYF	TGCGCCAGCAGCTTGACAGCTTACGAGCAGTACTTC
TRBV2	TRBD1	14	.	TRBJ2-2	CASITGARTGELFF	TGTGCCAGCATTACAGGGGCAAGAACCGGGGAGCTGTTTTTT
TRBV4-1	.	16	.	TRBJ2-7	CASSPGPSPSVYEQYF	TGCGCCAGCAGCCCCGGTCCTAGCCCATCGGTCTACGAGCAGTACTTC
TRBV4-3	.	14	.	TRBJ2-5	CASSLHLKGETQYF	TGCGCCAGCAGCCTGCACCTAAAGGGGGAGACCCAGTACTTC
TRBV7-2	.	18	.	TRBJ1-4	CASSPRSGTLSTNEKLFF	TGTGCCAGCAGCCCGAGATCAGGGACTCTTTCAACTAATGAAAAACTGTTTTTT
TRBV28	.	16	.	TRBJ1-1	CASSFHPRGSNTEAFF	TGTGCCAGCAGTTTCCATCCGAGGGGGTCGAACACTGAAGCTTTCTTT